The 10 T cell receptor beta chains in this list originate from one sample, sequenced in a study of cytotoxic CD8 clonotypes in ibrutinib-treated CLL. Generated by immunoSEQ multiplex PCR, the TCRdb table keeps only in-frame clones and is missing some. Altogether about 300,000 clones are present, 60% to 80% being singletons, with the ten largest covering about 5%. The source material was PBMCs, sampled at disease progression, from a patient treated with ibrutinib. These receptors came from a human donor with chronic lymphocytic leukemia.

The chain is built from TRBV11-3 and TRBJ2-7, with TRBD2 identical over 9 bases. The germline V gene has CDR1 SGHNT and CDR2 YENEEA. Trimming at V came to 1 base and at J to 12 bases, leaving 25 bases not matched to a gene. This CDR3 contains 19 residues. The CDR3 nucleotides read TGTGCCAGCAGCTTAGTAGTCCCGTCAGGGATGGCGGGAGGGATCTCACGGTACTTC. Its protein is CASSLVVPSGMAGGISRYF.

There are a few counts of this clone. The CDR3 loop reads CASSLGRGGYEQYF. CDR3 sequence (DNA): TGCGCCAGCAGCTTAGGTAGGGGTGGCTACGAGCAGTACTTC. This chain uses TRBV5-1 with TRBJ2-7; D is perhaps TRBD1 (5 bases). The CDR3 spans 14 residues. V was clipped by 2 bases and J by 3 bases, with 12 bases between them. Looked up from germline, CDR1 is SGHRS and CDR2 is YFSETQ.

The V call is TRBV27, the J call TRBJ2-7; 7 positions match TRBD1. Looked up from germline, CDR1 is MNHEY and CDR2 is SMNVEV (reference sequence). V lost 2 bases, J lost 3 bases, and 1 base stayed unmatched. The CDR3 sequence is 13 residues long. CDR3 sequence (DNA): TGTGCCAGCAGTTTAGACAGGGACTACGAGCAGTACTTC. Its protein product is CASSLDRDYEQYF.

This clone was seen only once. This sequence joins TRBV25-1 and TRBJ2-7; 8 positions agree with TRBD1. The V and J ends lost 0 bases and 3 bases, in that order; junction bases with no gene match: 10. The CDR3 runs 17 residues. CDR1 MGHDK and CDR2 SYGVNS come from the germline V gene. CDR3 amino acids: CASSEYMSAGGGYEQYF. In DNA, the CDR3 is TGTGCCAGCAGTGAATATATGTCTGCAGGGGGCGGCTACGAGCAGTACTTC.

The V call is TRBV28, the J call TRBJ2-7, with TRBD2 matching over 10 bases. CDR3 size: 15 residues. Germline CDR1 reads MDHEN; CDR2 reads SYDVKM. J was trimmed by 3 bases and V by 2 bases; bases with no gene match: 4. The CDR3 sequence is CASSLGGTSDYEQYF. CDR3 bases: TGTGCCAGCAGTTTAGGAGGGACTAGCGACTACGAGCAGTACTTC.

The chain uses TRBV19 and TRBJ2-1; possibly TRBD1 or TRBD2 for D (5 bases each). Germline CDR1 reads LNHDA; CDR2 reads SQIVND (reference sequence). V was pared by 7 bases and J by 3 bases, with 22 bases between. This CDR3 is 17 amino acids long. The CDR3 DNA follows: TGTGCCAGTACCTTGAGGGTTGGGGCTAGCCGCTACAATGAGCAGTTCTTC. This encodes CASTLRVGASRYNEQFF.

V gene TRBV4-3 combines with J gene TRBJ2-7; 8 positions match TRBD2. This CDR3 comprises 15 residues. The germline CDR1 and CDR2 sequences are LGHNA and YSLEER. V trimming: 0 bases; J trimming: 3 bases; junction bases outside the gene matches: 4. CDR3 nucleotides: TGCGCCAGCAGCCAAGATCGGACTAGCCTCTACGAGCAGTACTTC. Translation gives CASSQDRTSLYEQYF.

The chain recombines TRBV6-5 with TRBJ2-7; 8 bases are a match to TRBD1. This CDR3 has 15 residues. The trim removed 6 bases at V and 7 bases at J, leaving 14 bases unmatched. Germline V CDR1 and CDR2: MNHEY, SVGAGI. In DNA form, the CDR3 reads TGTGCCAGCAGCTCCGGGACAGGTGCCTTGGGGGAGCAGTACTTC. Its protein is CASSSGTGALGEQYF.

The chain couples TRBV2 to TRBJ2-2, with D unclear. Germline lookup yields CDR1 SNHLY and CDR2 FYNNEI. V was clipped by 6 bases and J by 2 bases, with 10 bases between them. The length of the CDR3 is 14 residues. Written as DNA, the CDR3 is TGTGCCAGCAGGCAGGAGCACAACACCGGGGAGCTGTTTTTT. Translating it yields CASRQEHNTGELFF.

The chain couples TRBV9 to TRBJ2-2; D not resolved. Trimming removed 0 bases from V and 2 bases from J, with 11 bases in between. Germline values: CDR1 SGDLS, CDR2 YYNGEE. CDR3 length equals 16 residues. CDR3 protein: CASSVGEGYNTGELFF. The CDR3 DNA is TGTGCCAGCAGCGTAGGAGAAGGGTATAACACCGGGGAGCTGTTTTTT.